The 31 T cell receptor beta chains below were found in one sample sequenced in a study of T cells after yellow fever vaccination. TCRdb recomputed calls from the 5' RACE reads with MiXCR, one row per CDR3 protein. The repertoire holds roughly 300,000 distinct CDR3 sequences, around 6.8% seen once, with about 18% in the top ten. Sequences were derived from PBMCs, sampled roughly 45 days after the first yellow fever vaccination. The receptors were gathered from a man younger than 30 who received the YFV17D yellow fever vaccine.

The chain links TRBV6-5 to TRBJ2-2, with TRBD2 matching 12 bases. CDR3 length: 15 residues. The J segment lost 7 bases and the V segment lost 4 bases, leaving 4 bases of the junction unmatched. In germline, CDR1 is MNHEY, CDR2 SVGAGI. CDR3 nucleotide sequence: TGTGCCAGCAGTTCGGCGACTAGCGGGGGCGGGGAGCTGTTTTTT. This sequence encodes CASSSATSGGGELFF.

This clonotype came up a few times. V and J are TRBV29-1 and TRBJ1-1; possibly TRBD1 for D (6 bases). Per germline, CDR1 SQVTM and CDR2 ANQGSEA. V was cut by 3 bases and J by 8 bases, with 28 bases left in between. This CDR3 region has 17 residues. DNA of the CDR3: TGCAGCGTTGAGGGGTTACCAGGGGTCCTAAATAATTACGAAGCTTTCTTT. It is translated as CSVEGLPGVLNNYEAFF.

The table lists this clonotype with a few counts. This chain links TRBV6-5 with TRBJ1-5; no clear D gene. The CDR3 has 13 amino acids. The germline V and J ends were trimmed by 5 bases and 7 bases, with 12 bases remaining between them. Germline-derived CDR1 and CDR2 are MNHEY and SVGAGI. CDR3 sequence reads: CASSTFTKQPQHF. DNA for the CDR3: TGTGCCAGCAGTACCTTTACCAAACAGCCCCAGCATTTT.

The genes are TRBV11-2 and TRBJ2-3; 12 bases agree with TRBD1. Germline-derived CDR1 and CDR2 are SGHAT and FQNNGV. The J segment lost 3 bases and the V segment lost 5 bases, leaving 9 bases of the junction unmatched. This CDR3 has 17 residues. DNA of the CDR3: TGTGCCAGCAGCACTCCGGGACAGGGGGCGCGTACAGATACGCAGTATTTT. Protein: CASSTPGQGARTDTQYF.

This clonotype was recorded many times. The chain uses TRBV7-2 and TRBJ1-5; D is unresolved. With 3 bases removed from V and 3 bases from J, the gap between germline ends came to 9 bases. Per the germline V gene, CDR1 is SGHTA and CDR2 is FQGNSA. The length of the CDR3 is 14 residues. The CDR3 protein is CASSFTGPNQPQHF. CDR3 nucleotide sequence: TGTGCCAGCAGCTTTACTGGGCCCAATCAGCCCCAGCATTTT.

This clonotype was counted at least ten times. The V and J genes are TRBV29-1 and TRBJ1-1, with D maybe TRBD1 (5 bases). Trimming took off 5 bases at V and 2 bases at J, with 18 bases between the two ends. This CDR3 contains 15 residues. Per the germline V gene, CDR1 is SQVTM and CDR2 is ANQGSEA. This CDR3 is CSVSGDFGSNTEAFF. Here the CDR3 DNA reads TGCAGCGTTTCCGGGGACTTCGGAAGTAACACTGAAGCTTTCTTT.

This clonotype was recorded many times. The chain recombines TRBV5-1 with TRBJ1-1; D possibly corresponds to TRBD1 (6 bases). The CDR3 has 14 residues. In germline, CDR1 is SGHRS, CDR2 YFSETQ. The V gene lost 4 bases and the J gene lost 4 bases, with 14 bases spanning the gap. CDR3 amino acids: CASSGGGAGTEAFF. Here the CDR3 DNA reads TGCGCCAGCAGCGGCGGGGGCGCGGGCACTGAAGCTTTCTTT.

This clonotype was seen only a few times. CDR3 loop: CASSNRRTVNTEAFF. CDR3 DNA sequence: TGTGCCAGCAGCAATAGACGGACGGTAAACACTGAAGCTTTCTTT. The chain combines TRBV7-9 with TRBJ1-1; D is unclear. Germline-derived CDR1 and CDR2 are SEHNR and FQNEAQ (reference sequence). The CDR3 is 15 amino acids. Trimming shortened V by 5 bases and J by 2 bases, and 15 bases separated the two germline ends.

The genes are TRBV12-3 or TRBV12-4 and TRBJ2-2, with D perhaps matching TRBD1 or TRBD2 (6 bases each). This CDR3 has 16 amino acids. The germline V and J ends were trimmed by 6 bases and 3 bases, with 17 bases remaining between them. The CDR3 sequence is CASRGGLGLDTGELFF. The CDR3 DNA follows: TGTGCCAGCAGGGGGGGCCTGGGGCTCGACACCGGGGAGCTGTTTTTT.

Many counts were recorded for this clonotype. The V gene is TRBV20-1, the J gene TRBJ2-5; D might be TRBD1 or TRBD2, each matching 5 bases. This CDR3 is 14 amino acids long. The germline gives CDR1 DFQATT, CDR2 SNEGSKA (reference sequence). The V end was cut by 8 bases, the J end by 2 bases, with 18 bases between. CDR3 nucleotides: TGCAGTCAATCGGGGCGGATTCTGCAAGAGACCCAGTACTTC. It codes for CSQSGRILQETQYF.

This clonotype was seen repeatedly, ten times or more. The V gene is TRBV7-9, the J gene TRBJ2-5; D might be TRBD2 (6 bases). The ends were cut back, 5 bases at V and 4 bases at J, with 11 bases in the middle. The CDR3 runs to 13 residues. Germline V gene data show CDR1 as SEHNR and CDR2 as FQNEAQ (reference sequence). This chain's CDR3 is CASSAGSGETQYF. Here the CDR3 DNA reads TGTGCCAGCAGCGCGGGAAGTGGAGAGACCCAGTACTTC.

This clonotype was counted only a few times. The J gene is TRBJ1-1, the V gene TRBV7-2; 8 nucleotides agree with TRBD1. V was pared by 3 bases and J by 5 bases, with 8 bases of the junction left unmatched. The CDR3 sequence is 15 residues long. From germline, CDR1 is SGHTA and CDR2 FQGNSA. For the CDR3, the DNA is TGTGCCAGCAGCTTCAGGACAGGGCACGATACTGAAGCTTTCTTT. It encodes CASSFRTGHDTEAFF.

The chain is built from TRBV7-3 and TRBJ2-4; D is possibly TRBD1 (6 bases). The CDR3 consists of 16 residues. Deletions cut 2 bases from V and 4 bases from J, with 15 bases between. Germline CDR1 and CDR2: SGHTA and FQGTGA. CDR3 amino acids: CASSLGFGGSKNIQYF. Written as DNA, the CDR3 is TGTGCCAGCAGCTTAGGTTTTGGGGGCTCAAAAAACATTCAGTACTTC.

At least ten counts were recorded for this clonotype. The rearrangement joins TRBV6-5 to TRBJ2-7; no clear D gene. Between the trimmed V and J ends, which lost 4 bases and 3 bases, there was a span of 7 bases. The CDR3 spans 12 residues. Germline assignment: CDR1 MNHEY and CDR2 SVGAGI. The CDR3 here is CASSSFYYEQYF. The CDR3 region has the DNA TGTGCCAGCAGTTCGTTCTACTACGAGCAGTACTTC.

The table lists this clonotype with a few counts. The CDR3 protein is CASRINGLSPLHF. The CDR3 bases are TGCGCCAGCAGGATCAATGGGCTTTCACCCCTCCACTTT. The chain links TRBV5-1 to TRBJ1-6; no clear D gene. V gave up 5 bases and J gave up 9 bases, with 12 bases separating them. Germline V gene data show CDR1 as SGHRS and CDR2 as YFSETQ. There are 13 residues in the CDR3. The complete variable domain, with remaining parts taken from reference TRBV5-1 and TRBJ1-6, reads KAGVTQTPRYLIKTRGQQVTLSCSPISGHRSVSWYQQTPGQGLQFLFEYFSETQRNKGNFPGRFSGRQFSNSRSEMNVSTLELGDSALYLCASRINGLSPLHFGNGTRLTVT.

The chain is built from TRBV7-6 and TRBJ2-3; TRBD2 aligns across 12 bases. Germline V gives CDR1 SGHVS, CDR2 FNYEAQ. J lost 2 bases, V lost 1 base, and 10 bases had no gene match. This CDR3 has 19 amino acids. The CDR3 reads CASSLGGWTSGTHTDTQYF. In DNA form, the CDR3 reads TGTGCCAGCAGCTTAGGAGGGTGGACTAGCGGGACCCACACAGATACGCAGTATTTT.

The CDR3 DNA sequence: TGTGCCAGCAGCTTGTGGGTTGGAAAACTGTTTTTT. This gives the protein CASSLWVGKLFF. V gene TRBV7-2 combines with J gene TRBJ1-4; no clear D. Per germline, CDR1 SGHTA and CDR2 FQGNSA. Trimming pared 3 bases from V and 10 bases from J, leaving 9 bases between. The length of the CDR3 is 12 residues.

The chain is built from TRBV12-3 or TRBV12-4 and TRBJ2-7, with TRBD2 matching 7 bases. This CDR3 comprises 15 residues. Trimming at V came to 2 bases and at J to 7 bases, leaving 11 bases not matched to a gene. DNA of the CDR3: TGTGCCAGCAGTTTAAGAGCGGGGAGTGGGGGGGAGCAGTACTTC. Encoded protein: CASSLRAGSGGEQYF.

CDR3 sequence reads: CASSPGHCYEQYV. The CDR3 coding sequence is TGTGCCAGCAGTCCCGGACACTGCTACGAGCAGTACGTC. V and J are TRBV12-3 or TRBV12-4 and TRBJ2-7, with a possible D match to TRBD1 (5 bases). This CDR3 is 13 amino acids long. V shed 5 bases and J shed 3 bases, with 11 bases lying between them.

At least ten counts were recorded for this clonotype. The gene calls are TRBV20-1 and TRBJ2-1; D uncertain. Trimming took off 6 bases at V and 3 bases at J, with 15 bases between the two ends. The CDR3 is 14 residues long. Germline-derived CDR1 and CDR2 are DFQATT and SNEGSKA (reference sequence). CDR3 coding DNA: TGCAGTGCCGCCTCTCGCTTGGACTACAATGAGCAGTTCTTC. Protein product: CSAASRLDYNEQFF.

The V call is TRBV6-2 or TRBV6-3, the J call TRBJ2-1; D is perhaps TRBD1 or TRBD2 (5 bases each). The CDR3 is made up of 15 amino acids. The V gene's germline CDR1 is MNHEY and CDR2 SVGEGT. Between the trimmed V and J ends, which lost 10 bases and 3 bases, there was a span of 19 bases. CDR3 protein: CATSIGAAGYNEQFF. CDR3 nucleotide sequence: TGTGCCACCAGCATAGGGGCGGCGGGCTACAATGAGCAGTTCTTC.

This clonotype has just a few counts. As DNA, the CDR3 is TGTGCCAGCAGCTCCTTTACAGGGCCTAGCACAGATACGCAGTATTTT. This translates into CASSSFTGPSTDTQYF. The chain combines TRBV11-3 with TRBJ2-3, with a weak D call TRBD1 (6 bases). V was clipped by 4 bases and J by 0 bases, with 14 bases between them. Germline CDR1 and CDR2: SGHNT and YENEEA. The CDR3 is made up of 16 amino acids. Full variable domain (outside the CDR3, taken from reference TRBV11-3 and TRBJ2-3): EAGVVQSPRYKIIEKKQPVAFWCNPISGHNTLYWYLQNLGQGPELLIRYENEEAVDDSQLPKDRFSAERLKGVDSTLKIQPAELGDSAVYLCASSSFTGPSTDTQYFGPGTRLTVL.

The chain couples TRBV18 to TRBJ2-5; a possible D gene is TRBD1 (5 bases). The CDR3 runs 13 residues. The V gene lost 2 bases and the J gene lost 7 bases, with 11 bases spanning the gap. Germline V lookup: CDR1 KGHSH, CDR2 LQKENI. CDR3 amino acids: CASSPWVRATQYF. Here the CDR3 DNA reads TGTGCCAGCTCACCATGGGTCAGGGCGACCCAGTACTTC.

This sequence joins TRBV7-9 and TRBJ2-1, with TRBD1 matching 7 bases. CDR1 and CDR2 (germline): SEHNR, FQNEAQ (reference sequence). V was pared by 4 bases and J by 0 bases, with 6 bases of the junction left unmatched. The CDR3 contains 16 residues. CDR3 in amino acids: CASSSQWDSSYNEQFF. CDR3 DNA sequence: TGTGCCAGCAGCTCACAGTGGGACAGCTCCTACAATGAGCAGTTCTTC.

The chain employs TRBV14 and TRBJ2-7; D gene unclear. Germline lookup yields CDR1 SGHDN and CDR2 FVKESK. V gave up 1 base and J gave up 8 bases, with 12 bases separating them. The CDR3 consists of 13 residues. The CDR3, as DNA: TGTGCCAGCAGCCAAGCGAGGCTGACTCAGCAGTACGTC. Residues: CASSQARLTQQYV.

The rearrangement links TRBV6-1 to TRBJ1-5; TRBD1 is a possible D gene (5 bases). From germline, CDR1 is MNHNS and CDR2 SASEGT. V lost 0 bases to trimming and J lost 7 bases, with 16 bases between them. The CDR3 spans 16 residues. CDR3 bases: TGTGCCAGCAGTGAAGCCCAGGGACCCTCCGTACAGCCCCAGCATTTT. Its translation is CASSEAQGPSVQPQHF.

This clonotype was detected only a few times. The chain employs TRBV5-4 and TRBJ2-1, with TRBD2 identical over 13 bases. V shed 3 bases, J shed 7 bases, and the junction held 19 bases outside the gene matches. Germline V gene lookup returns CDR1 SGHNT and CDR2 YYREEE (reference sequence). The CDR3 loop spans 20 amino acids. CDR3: CASSSVFLGGGTSGVNEQFF. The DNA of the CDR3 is TGTGCCAGCAGCTCGGTATTTTTGGGGGGAGGGACTAGCGGGGTGAATGAGCAGTTCTTC.

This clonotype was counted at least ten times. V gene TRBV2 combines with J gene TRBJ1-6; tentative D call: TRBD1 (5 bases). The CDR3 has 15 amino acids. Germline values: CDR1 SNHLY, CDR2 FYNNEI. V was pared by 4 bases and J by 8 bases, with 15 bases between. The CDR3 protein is CASSVFGVGDSPLHF. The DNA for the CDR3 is TGTGCCAGCAGTGTCTTCGGGGTGGGGGATTCACCCCTCCACTTT.

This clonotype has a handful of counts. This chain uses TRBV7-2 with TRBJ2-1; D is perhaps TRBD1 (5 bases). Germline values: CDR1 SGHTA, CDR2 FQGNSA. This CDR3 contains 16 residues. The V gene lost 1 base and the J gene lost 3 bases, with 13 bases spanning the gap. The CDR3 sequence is CASSLGAGFVYNEQFF. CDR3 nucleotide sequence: TGTGCCAGCAGCTTAGGGGCAGGGTTTGTCTACAATGAGCAGTTCTTC.

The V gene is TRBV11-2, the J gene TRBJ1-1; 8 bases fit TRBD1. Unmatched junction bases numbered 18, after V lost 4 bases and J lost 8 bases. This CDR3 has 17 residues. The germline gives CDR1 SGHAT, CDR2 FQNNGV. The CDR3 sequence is CASSSPGQGSRDREAFF. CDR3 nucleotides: TGTGCCAGCAGCTCGCCCGGACAGGGAAGTAGAGATAGGGAAGCTTTCTTT. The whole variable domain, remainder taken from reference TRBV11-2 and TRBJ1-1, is EAGVAQSPRYKIIEKRQSVAFWCNPISGHATLYWYQQILGQGPKLLIQFQNNGVVDDSQLPKDRFSAERLKGVDSTLKIQPAKLEDSAVYLCASSSPGQGSRDREAFFGQGTRLTVV.

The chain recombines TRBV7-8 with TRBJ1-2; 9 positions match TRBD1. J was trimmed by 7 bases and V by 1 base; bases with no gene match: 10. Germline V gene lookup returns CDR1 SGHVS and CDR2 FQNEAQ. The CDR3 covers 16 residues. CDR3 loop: CASSLEGTGLTFGYTF. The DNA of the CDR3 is TGTGCCAGCAGCTTAGAGGGGACAGGGTTAACCTTTGGCTACACCTTC.